This T cell receptor beta chain derives from a study of T cells after yellow fever vaccination. TCRdb processed the 5' RACE reads anew with MiXCR; each CDR3 protein has one entry. The sample shows roughly 520,000 distinct CDR3 sequences, roughly 22% of them seen only once. The sequencing used PBMCs, collected 21 days after the first yellow fever vaccination. This sequence originates from a man aged 18 to 35 who received the YFV17D yellow fever vaccine.

The CDR3 spells CASSQRPGLGEETQYF. CDR3 sequence (DNA): TGTGCCAGCAGCCAGCGCCCGGGGTTAGGGGAGGAGACCCAGTACTTC. The V gene is TRBV4-2, the J gene TRBJ2-5; D might be TRBD1 or TRBD2, each matching 5 bases. Trimming left V 3 bases short and J 5 bases short, with 19 bases between. The CDR3 totals 16 residues. Per germline, CDR1 LGHNA and CDR2 YNFKEQ.